This entry concerns a single T cell receptor beta chain. This is likely an artifact of a read error, given a far larger clone one base away. The record originates from a study of liver allograft versus peripheral blood T cells. Study-wide context: A comparison was made between T cell receptor repertoires in transplanted livers and those in recipients' peripheral blood.

TCRdb used MiXCR to reprocess the reads, holding one entry per CDR3 protein. The table shows about 13,000 distinct CDR3 sequences, with approximately 19% occurring only once. With 4 bases removed from V and 4 bases from J, the gap between germline ends came to 16 bases. The CDR3 is 15 amino acids. CDR1 is SGHNT and CDR2 is YENEEA in the germline V gene. This chain joins TRBV11-3 and TRBJ2-5; possible D gene TRBD2, 6 bases. The sequence came from a human patient who had a liver transplant. Among the T cells, some may be from the graft donor. DNA for the CDR3: TGTGCCAGCAGCTCAGGTGCCGGGGGAAGAGAGACCCAGTACTTC. Translated, it gives CASSSGAGGRETQYF.